What follows are 13 T cell receptor beta chains derived from one specimen sequenced in a study of beta chain features in type 1 diabetes (dated by TCRdb to the late 2010s). Paper-wide results and their limitations: In all four CD4+ subsets, TCRB CDR3 length was moderately but significantly shorter in type 1 diabetes patients.

Their cognate antigens are unknown. The library relied on the immunoSEQ multiplex PCR assay. The High Capacity cDNA Reverse Transcription Kit was used to reverse transcribe all of the isolated RNA, meaning that expressed TCRB transcripts were what got sequenced. This is the immuneACCESS table as TCRdb keeps it, with only in-frame sequences that have V and J called. A part of the clones is gone; compared with another copy, unresolved V genes explain less than half, and the rest is unexplained. The sample includes more than 300,000 clones, with approximately 9.9% observed a single time. Jointly, the top ten make up roughly 1% of the sample. Sample: central memory CD4+ T cells from blood. Every receptor here comes from a man younger than 45 with type 1 diabetes.

Turning to this clone: The sample carries other DNA sequences with the same CDR3. V gene TRBV5-1 combines with J gene TRBJ2-7; D is possibly TRBD1 (5 bases). The CDR3 consists of 12 residues. Germline lookup yields CDR1 SGHRS and CDR2 YFSETQ. V was cut by 0 bases and J by 5 bases, with 6 bases left in between. CDR3 residues: CASSLAGNEQYF. CDR3 DNA sequence: TGCGCCAGCAGCTTGGCAGGGAACGAGCAGTACTTC.

This clone has a handful of counts. The chain is built from TRBV23-1 and TRBJ2-7; the match to TRBD2 covers 14 bases. TRBV23-1 is recorded as an ORF, its role being uncertain. CDR3 length equals 16 residues. The J segment lost 3 bases and the V segment lost 2 bases, leaving 3 bases of the junction unmatched. CDR3 DNA sequence: TGCGCCAGCAGTCAAACGGGACTAGCGGGGGTCTACGAGCAGTACTTC. This codes for CASSQTGLAGVYEQYF.

Many counts were recorded for this clone. This chain links TRBV27 with TRBJ2-5; TRBD1 is a possible D gene (6 bases). From germline, CDR1 is MNHEY and CDR2 SMNVEV (reference sequence). Trimming shortened V by 2 bases and J by 5 bases, and 12 bases separated the two germline ends. The CDR3 spans 14 residues. CDR3 nucleotide sequence: TGTGCCAGCAGTTTAATGGGGGCGGAGGAGACCCAGTACTTC. This encodes CASSLMGAEETQYF.

This chain uses TRBV7-2 with TRBJ2-5; D may be TRBD1 (5 bases). CDR1 is SGHTA and CDR2 is FQGNSA in the germline V gene. Trimming took off 4 bases at V and 5 bases at J, with 11 bases between the two ends. The CDR3 consists of 13 residues. CDR3 nucleotides: TGTGCCAGCAGCTCAGGGCCGGTGGAGACCCAGTACTTC. It translates to CASSSGPVETQYF.

This clone appeared a few times. This chain joins TRBV9 and TRBJ2-1; 9 bases map to TRBD1. Germline CDR1 is SGDLS and CDR2 is YYNGEE. J lost 5 bases, V lost 2 bases, and 5 bases had no gene match. The CDR3 loop spans 15 amino acids. The CDR3 protein is CASSVGTGRNNEQFF. Here the CDR3 DNA reads TGTGCCAGCAGCGTCGGGACAGGGCGAAACAATGAGCAGTTCTTC.

This clone was observed a handful of times. This chain links TRBV4-1 with TRBJ1-6; D ambiguous. CDR1 and CDR2 (germline): MGHRA, YSYEKL. Trimming stripped 0 bases from V and 4 bases from J, with 13 bases between. The CDR3 runs to 17 residues. This chain's CDR3 is CASSQERGVGYNSPLHF. CDR3 DNA sequence: TGCGCCAGCAGCCAAGAACGCGGGGTTGGGTATAATTCACCCCTCCACTTT.

The sample holds a few counts of this clone. This sequence joins TRBV6-5 and TRBJ1-1, with D tentatively TRBD1 (5 bases). Trimming removed 1 base from V and 5 bases from J, with 14 bases in between. Germline-derived CDR1 and CDR2 are MNHEY and SVGAGI. The CDR3 runs 15 residues. CDR3 sequence reads: CASSYFPGRQTEAFF. CDR3 DNA: TGTGCCAGCAGTTACTTTCCGGGGCGGCAGACTGAAGCTTTCTTT.

This chain links TRBV5-6 with TRBJ2-5, with 8 positions matching TRBD1. This CDR3 contains 14 residues. Germline-derived CDR1 and CDR2 are SGHDT and YYEEEE. J gave up 4 bases and V 7 bases, and 9 bases lay outside the gene matches. This chain's CDR3 is CASVWQGAGETQYF. Written as DNA, the CDR3 is TGTGCCAGCGTGTGGCAGGGGGCCGGAGAGACCCAGTACTTC.

The chain employs TRBV5-1 and TRBJ1-4; D perhaps matches TRBD1 (5 bases). This CDR3 region has 15 residues. V lost 2 bases and J 0 bases, leaving 8 bases between the germline ends. Germline CDR1 is SGHRS and CDR2 is YFSETQ. The CDR3 bases are TGCGCCAGCAGCTTAACAGGTGCAACTAATGAAAAACTGTTTTTT. Translating gives CASSLTGATNEKLFF.

This rearrangement joins TRBV29-1 to TRBJ2-1, with 11 bases identical to TRBD2. The CDR3 length is 14 residues. The germline gives CDR1 SQVTM, CDR2 ANQGSEA. Unmatched junction bases numbered 8, after V lost 5 bases and J lost 8 bases. The CDR3 here is CSVSASGGFHEQFF. The CDR3 coding sequence is TGCAGCGTTTCTGCTAGCGGGGGGTTCCATGAGCAGTTCTTC.

The rearrangement uses TRBV10-3 and TRBJ2-7; D is ambiguous. The CDR3 loop spans 12 amino acids. V was clipped by 0 bases and J by 7 bases, with 7 bases between them. Germline V gene data show CDR1 as ENHRY and CDR2 as SYGVKD. CDR3 DNA sequence: TGTGCCATCAGTGAGTCGGGTTGGGAGCAGTACTTC. Protein: CAISESGWEQYF.

The genes are TRBV30 and TRBJ1-2, with D unresolved. This CDR3 contains 12 residues. Trimming stripped 0 bases from V and 4 bases from J, with 6 bases between. Germline CDR1 GTSNPN, CDR2 SVGIG (reference sequence). CDR3 in amino acids: CAWSVTVYGYTF. CDR3 DNA: TGTGCCTGGAGTGTAACGGTCTATGGCTACACCTTC. Full variable domain (rest looked up from reference TRBV30 and TRBJ1-2): SQTIHQWPATLVQPVGSPLSLECTVEGTSNPNLYWYRQAAGRGLQLLFYSVGIGQISSEVPQNLSASRPQDRQFILSSKKLLLSDSGFYLCAWSVTVYGYTFGSGTRLTVV.

The chain links TRBV6-5 to TRBJ2-5, with D perhaps matching TRBD2 (5 bases). Germline CDR1 is MNHEY and CDR2 is SVGAGI. V gave up 8 bases and J gave up 2 bases, with 12 bases separating them. The length of the CDR3 is 13 residues. CDR3 DNA sequence: TGTGCCAGCCGGGATAAGCGGCAAGAGACCCAGTACTTC. Its protein product is CASRDKRQETQYF.